This TCR beta chain was retrieved from a study of blood T cell repertoires in COVID-19. Study context: The United States, Italy and Spain were the sources of the acute and convalescent COVID-19 samples. T cells, B-cell-depleted T cells, or PBMCs supplied cDNA or gDNA.

TCRdb keeps only in-frame clones here, not all; method: immunoSEQ multiplex PCR. The sample carries more than 300,000 clones, roughly 88% recorded once. This clone was seen once. This clonotype was obtained from a woman between 45 and 65 years old with acute or convalescent COVID-19. The sequenced sample was peripheral blood.

The CDR3, as DNA: TGTGCCAGCAGCTTAGAGGTAGCGGTATCATACGAGCAGTACTTC. It codes for CASSLEVAVSYEQYF. V and J are TRBV7-8 and TRBJ2-7; D possibly corresponds to TRBD2 (6 bases). Germline V gene data show CDR1 as SGHVS and CDR2 as FQNEAQ. V was shortened by 1 base and J by 4 bases, with 14 bases between the two germline ends. This CDR3 has 15 amino acids. Drawing the rest from reference TRBV7-8 and TRBJ2-7, the complete variable domain is GAGVSQSPRYKVAKRGQDVALRCDPISGHVSLFWYQQALGQGPEFLTYFQNEAQLDKSGLPSDRFFAERPEGSVSTLKIQRTQQEDSAVYLCASSLEVAVSYEQYFGPGTRLTVT.